The 24 T cell receptor beta chains listed next were all sequenced from one sample in a study of CD8+CD57+ T cells in acquired aplastic anemia. CDR3 and TCR beta VDJ profiling relied on a genomic DNA template. In TCRdb, the reads were re-called with MiXCR into one record per CDR3 protein. The profile covers some 120,000 distinct CDR3 sequences, with 48% appearing a single time and about 2.5% taken by the ten largest. Material for sequencing was sorted CD4+, CD8+, or CD8+CD57+ T cells (not recorded which) from PBMCs. These receptors were taken from a human donor in good health, serving as a control.

The V call is TRBV2, the J call TRBJ2-7, with D unresolved. This CDR3 has 17 amino acids. Germline lookup yields CDR1 SNHLY and CDR2 FYNNEI. The V end was cut by 3 bases, the J end by 2 bases, with 20 bases between. CDR3 loop: CASSDIYLTGSPYEQYF. CDR3 sequence (DNA): TGTGCCAGCAGTGATATATATTTGACGGGTTCCCCCTACGAGCAGTACTTC.

The chain links TRBV25-1 to TRBJ1-1; D may be TRBD1 (5 bases). From germline, CDR1 is MGHDK and CDR2 SYGVNS. The CDR3 has 14 residues. Trimming left V 6 bases short and J 4 bases short, with 15 bases between. CDR3 residues: CASSLVGGGTEAFF. The CDR3 DNA reads TGTGCCAGCAGCTTGGTCGGGGGGGGCACTGAAGCTTTCTTT.

This clonotype came up a few times. One end of the junction does not line up with germline, which may come from a read error. The V gene is TRBV11-3, the J gene TRBJ2-7; D is possibly TRBD2 (5 bases). This CDR3 region has 14 residues. Germline-derived CDR1 and CDR2 are SGHNT and YENEEA. DNA of the CDR3: TGTGCCAGCAGCATAGAGGGCCTCTCCTACGAGCAGTACTTC. Translated: CASSIEGLSYEQYF.

This clonotype was counted many times. The V call is TRBV2, the J call TRBJ1-1, with 8 nucleotides matching TRBD1. V dropped 4 bases and J dropped 7; count of bases not matched to a gene: 5. Germline CDR1 and CDR2: SNHLY and FYNNEI. CDR3 length: 13 amino acids. In DNA form, the CDR3 reads TGTGCCAGCAGTGGACAGGGGACTGGTGAAGCTTTCTTT. Its translation is CASSGQGTGEAFF. The full variable domain, with the rest looked up from reference TRBV2 and TRBJ1-1, is EPEVTQTPSHQVTQMGQEVILRCVPISNHLYFYWYRQILGQKVEFLVSFYNNEISEKSEIFDDQFSVERPDGSNFTLKIRSTKLEDSAMYFCASSGQGTGEAFFGQGTRLTVV.

This clonotype occurred once. CDR3 loop: CASNDRSGNTIYF. The CDR3 DNA sequence: TGTGCCAGCAACGACAGGTCCGGAAACACCATATATTTT. The gene calls are TRBV2 and TRBJ1-3; tentatively, D is TRBD1 (6 bases). CDR1 is SNHLY, CDR2 FYNNEI, per germline. CDR3 length equals 13 residues. Trimming stripped 7 bases from V and 4 bases from J, with 11 bases between. Drawing the rest from reference TRBV2 and TRBJ1-3, the complete variable domain is EPEVTQTPSHQVTQMGQEVILRCVPISNHLYFYWYRQILGQKVEFLVSFYNNEISEKSEIFDDQFSVERPDGSNFTLKIRSTKLEDSAMYFCASNDRSGNTIYFGEGSWLTVV.

Details on this clonotype: It may be a read error: a sequence one base away is much more abundant. The chain carries TRBV14 and TRBJ1-1; 12 bases are a match to TRBD1. The CDR3 covers 17 residues. The V gene's germline CDR1 is SGHDN and CDR2 FVKESK. V shed 1 base, J shed 6 bases, and the junction held 9 bases outside the gene matches. CDR3 bases: TGTGCCAGCAGCCAAGGGACGGGACAGGGGGCAGGATCTGAAGCTTTCTTT. This sequence encodes CASSQGTGQGAGSEAFF.

This clonotype was detected many times. The chain carries TRBV6-4 and TRBJ2-5; no clear D. This CDR3 is 18 amino acids long. With 2 bases removed from V and 2 bases from J, the gap between germline ends came to 21 bases. CDR1 is MRHNA and CDR2 is SNTAGT in the germline V gene. The CDR3 sequence: CASSDRDPGPQLQETQYF. The CDR3 coding sequence is TGTGCCAGCAGTGACCGCGACCCAGGCCCCCAGTTACAAGAGACCCAGTACTTC.

This clonotype was found once. The chain couples TRBV13 to TRBJ1-5; D gene ambiguous. This CDR3 contains 13 residues. V gave up 0 bases and J gave up 5 bases, with 5 bases separating them. Germline V gives CDR1 PRHDT, CDR2 FYEKMQ (reference sequence). The CDR3 nucleotides are TGTGCCAGCAGCTTAGGCCTCGATCAGCCCCAGCATTTT. This encodes CASSLGLDQPQHF.

The count of this clonotype is one. The chain has TRBV9 and TRBJ2-1, with D tentatively TRBD1 or TRBD2 (5 bases each). Germline V gene sequence: CDR1 SGDLS, CDR2 YYNGEE. Trimming cost V 1 base and J 0 bases, with 11 bases left between them. The CDR3 runs to 16 residues. CDR3 sequence: CASSVSEGSSYNEQFF. DNA of the CDR3: TGTGCCAGCAGCGTATCTGAGGGGAGCTCCTACAATGAGCAGTTCTTC.

The chain recombines TRBV5-1 with TRBJ2-5; TRBD1 agrees at 8 bases. The germline CDR1 and CDR2 sequences are SGHRS and YFSETQ. The CDR3 length is 15 residues. After removal of 2 bases from V and 5 bases from J, the junction contained 8 bases not matched to a gene. The CDR3 nucleotides read TGCGCCAGCAGCTTAAACAGGGGGAGAGGGGAGACCCAGTACTTC. This encodes CASSLNRGRGETQYF.

This clonotype was observed many times. The chain has TRBV12-3 or TRBV12-4 and TRBJ2-1; 14 nucleotides agree with TRBD2. This CDR3 spans 17 amino acids. V trimming: 0 bases; J trimming: 8 bases; junction bases outside the gene matches: 6. This CDR3 is CASSLAGLAGGGDEQFF. CDR3 DNA sequence: TGTGCCAGCAGTTTAGCCGGACTAGCGGGGGGAGGCGATGAGCAGTTCTTC.

On this clonotype: This may arise from a read error, as a much more abundant clone is one base away. The rearrangement uses TRBV7-2 and TRBJ1-3, with D uncertain. The CDR3 consists of 14 residues. Per germline, CDR1 SGHTA and CDR2 FQGNSA. The CDR3 region is CASSLQLSGNTTYF. CDR3 nucleotide sequence: TGTGCCAGCAGCTTACAGTTATCTGGAAACACCACATATTTT.

This sequence joins TRBV24-1 and TRBJ2-3; D is unclear. The CDR3 covers 12 residues. Germline lookup yields CDR1 KGHDR and CDR2 SFDVKD. V lost 7 bases and J 1 base, leaving 5 bases between the germline ends. The CDR3 here is CATSARTDTQYF. The CDR3 DNA reads as TGTGCCACCAGCGCCCGCACAGATACGCAGTATTTT.

About this clonotype: A read error may be the cause here, since a much bigger clone is one base away. This chain connects TRBV6-2 or TRBV6-3 to TRBJ2-5; D might be TRBD1 or TRBD2, each matching 5 bases. The CDR3 is 12 amino acids. V was clipped by 2 bases and J by 5 bases, with 6 bases between them. The germline V gene has CDR1 MNHEY and CDR2 SVGEGT. CDR3 loop: CASSYEGETQYF. In nucleotides, the CDR3 is TGTGCCAGCAGTTACGAGGGGGAGACCCAGTACTTC.

In regard to this clonotype: At one boundary the junction diverges from the germline segment, which might be a read error. The chain has TRBV7-3 and TRBJ1-3, with a weak D call TRBD1 (6 bases). Germline CDR1 reads SGHTA; CDR2 reads FQGTGA. The CDR3 has 13 amino acids. The CDR3 DNA reads TGTACCAGCAGCCCACAGGGTGGAAACACCATATATTTT. It yields the protein CTSSPQGGNTIYF.

In this sample, this clonotype turned up many times. As DNA, the CDR3 is TGCAGCGTTGAAACTAGCGGCACAGATACGCAGTATTTT. Translated, it gives CSVETSGTDTQYF. This rearrangement joins TRBV29-1 to TRBJ2-3; 7 bases fit TRBD2. The CDR3 contains 13 residues. Germline values: CDR1 SQVTM, CDR2 ANQGSEA. Germline trimming cut 2 bases from V and 1 base from J; bases unmatched to any gene: 0.

This clonotype occurred many times. The chain carries TRBV25-1 and TRBJ2-5; TRBD2 matches at 12 bases. The CDR3 is 12 residues long. V lost 9 bases, J lost 9 bases, and 5 bases stayed unmatched. The V gene's germline CDR1 is MGHDK and CDR2 SYGVNS. The chain's CDR3 is CASGLAGRAQYF. Written as DNA, the CDR3 is TGTGCCAGTGGACTAGCGGGAAGAGCCCAGTACTTC.

The chain joins TRBV14 to TRBJ2-7; 9 bases are shared with TRBD2. With 0 bases clipped from V and 2 bases from J, the junction kept 17 bases outside the gene matches. There are 20 residues in the CDR3. Germline V lookup: CDR1 SGHDN, CDR2 FVKESK. The CDR3 region is CASSQDRPNSRLAGTYEQYF. The DNA for the CDR3 is TGTGCCAGCAGCCAAGACCGACCTAATTCCCGGCTAGCGGGGACCTACGAGCAGTACTTC.

This rearrangement joins TRBV7-2 to TRBJ1-1, with D unresolved. Looked up from germline, CDR1 is SGHTA and CDR2 is FQGNSA. The CDR3 spans 14 residues. Trimming stripped 1 base from V and 4 bases from J, with 10 bases between. The CDR3 region has the DNA TGTGCCAGCAGCTTAGATCGGGGTGGCACTGAAGCTTTCTTT. Translated: CASSLDRGGTEAFF.

Ten or more counts support this clonotype. J is TRBJ2-3 and V is TRBV14, with TRBD2 identical over 12 bases. The CDR3 is 18 residues long. The germline V gene encodes CDR1 SGHDN and CDR2 FVKESK. V shed 6 bases, J shed 5 bases, and the junction held 15 bases outside the gene matches. The CDR3 sequence is CASRPLAGGSDRRDTQYF. CDR3 DNA sequence: TGTGCCAGCAGACCACTAGCGGGGGGCTCCGATCGACGAGATACGCAGTATTTT.

V and J are TRBV7-3 and TRBJ2-5; D possibly corresponds to TRBD1 (6 bases). Looked up from germline, CDR1 is SGHTA and CDR2 is FQGTGA. This CDR3 contains 13 residues. V gave up 2 bases and J gave up 4 bases, with 8 bases separating them. CDR3 amino acids: CASSLEGVETQYF. The CDR3 DNA reads as TGTGCCAGCAGCTTAGAGGGGGTAGAGACCCAGTACTTC.

This rearrangement joins TRBV20-1 to TRBJ1-1, with D possibly matching TRBD1 (6 bases). The germline V gene encodes CDR1 DFQATT and CDR2 SNEGSKA (reference sequence). The CDR3 is 17 amino acids. With 0 bases removed from V and 0 bases from J, the gap between germline ends came to 17 bases. CDR3 nucleotide sequence: TGCAGTGCTAGAGATACAAGGGGGACCTATATGAACACTGAAGCTTTCTTT. This translates into CSARDTRGTYMNTEAFF.

This clonotype was picked up many times. The gene calls are TRBV5-8 and TRBJ2-7; no clear D gene. The CDR3 contains 13 residues. Looked up from germline, CDR1 is SGHTS and CDR2 is YDEGEE. V was shortened by 4 bases and J by 2 bases, with 10 bases between the two germline ends. The CDR3 bases are TGTGCCAGCAGCCGTGTCGAGACCTACGAGCAGTACTTC. This codes for CASSRVETYEQYF. The variable domain in full, with the rest retrieved from reference TRBV5-8 and TRBJ2-7, is EAGVTQSPTHLIKTRGQQATLRCSPISGHTSVYWYQQALGLGLQFLLWYDEGEERNRGNFPPRFSGRQFPNYSSELNVNALELEDSALYLCASSRVETYEQYFGPGTRLTVT.

J is TRBJ1-6 and V is TRBV12-5; D perhaps matches TRBD1 (6 bases). Trimming took 5 bases from V and 8 from J, leaving 13 bases between them. The CDR3 spans 14 residues. The germline CDR1 and CDR2 sequences are LGHNT and FRNRAP. The CDR3 DNA reads TGTGCTAGTGGTCGGGACACCAACTATTCACCCCTCCACTTT. This translates into CASGRDTNYSPLHF. Drawing the rest from reference TRBV12-5 and TRBJ1-6, the complete variable domain is DARVTQTPRHKVTEMGQEVTMRCQPILGHNTVFWYRQTMMQGLELLAYFRNRAPLDDSGMPKDRFSAEMPDATLATLKIQPSEPRDSAVYFCASGRDTNYSPLHFGNGTRLTVT.